A single sample is the source of the 16 T cell receptor beta chains below, sequenced in a study of T cells in Graves' hyperthyroidism and ophthalmopathy. From RNA transcripts, TCR beta CDR3 regions were amplified. RT-PCR in the first round (using the HTBI primer set) targeted the TCR CDR3. TCRdb re-called the multiplex PCR reads with MiXCR, one entry per CDR3 protein. The table has around 350,000 distinct CDR3 sequences, 20% to 25% seen once. The sequencing sample was made of blood. These receptors were obtained from a man aged 50 to 60 with Graves' hyperthyroidism.

As for this clonotype: Given a much more abundant clone one base away, this may be a read error. The rearrangement uses TRBV11-3 and TRBJ2-1; D uncertain. In germline, CDR1 is SGHNT, CDR2 YENEEA. The CDR3 runs to 14 residues. The CDR3 spells CASSLRPTYNDQFF. DNA for the CDR3: TGTGCCAGCAGCCTTAGACCCACCTACAATGATCAGTTCTTC.

This sequence joins TRBV12-3 or TRBV12-4 and TRBJ2-1; 9 bases match TRBD2. The V segment lost 5 bases and the J segment 8 bases; nucleotides outside the gene matches: 7. The CDR3 contains 14 residues. Here the CDR3 reads CASSTAGGWYEQFF. Written as DNA, the CDR3 is TGTGCCAGCAGTACAGCGGGAGGTTGGTATGAGCAGTTCTTC.

In this sample, this clonotype turned up a few times. The junction and the germline gene differ at one end; a read error may be behind it. The chain has TRBV28 and TRBJ2-3; D remains ambiguous. The V gene's germline CDR1 is MDHEN and CDR2 SYDVKM. The CDR3 runs 12 residues. The CDR3 loop reads CAGSLRIDTQYF. CDR3 in DNA: TGTGCCGGCAGTTTAAGGATAGATACGCAGTATTTT.

This chain joins TRBV24-1 and TRBJ2-5; 7 bases agree with TRBD1. Germline V gene lookup returns CDR1 KGHDR and CDR2 SFDVKD. This CDR3 has 14 amino acids. The V and J ends lost 3 bases and 5 bases, in that order; junction bases with no gene match: 5. Here the CDR3 reads CATSDATGTETQYF. The CDR3 coding sequence is TGTGCCACCAGTGATGCGACAGGGACGGAGACCCAGTACTTC.

This clonotype came up many times. CDR3 coding DNA: TGTGCCAGCAGCTTAGGAGAGGGGACAGGTAGAAATCAGCCCCAGCATTTT. The encoded protein is CASSLGEGTGRNQPQHF. V usage is TRBV11-2 and J usage is TRBJ1-5, with 8 positions matching TRBD1. Germline assignment: CDR1 SGHAT and CDR2 FQNNGV. Germline trimming cut 1 base from V and 4 bases from J; bases unmatched to any gene: 9. This CDR3 comprises 17 residues.

The J gene is TRBJ1-1, the V gene TRBV7-9, with 11 bases matching TRBD1. With 4 bases clipped from V and 3 bases from J, the junction kept 10 bases outside the gene matches. The CDR3 extends over 17 amino acids. Germline V gene data show CDR1 as SEHNR and CDR2 as FQNEAQ (reference sequence). For the CDR3, the DNA is TGTGCCAGCAGCTCCTTTCGGACAGGGGGCGCTCACACTGAAGCTTTCTTT. It encodes CASSSFRTGGAHTEAFF.

This chain uses TRBV12-3 or TRBV12-4 with TRBJ2-7; the D gene is possibly TRBD1 (6 bases). There are 14 residues in the CDR3. V lost 1 base to trimming and J lost 7 bases, with 14 bases between them. CDR3 DNA: TGTGCCAGCAGTTTAGGCAGGGGCTCGGGGGAGCAGTACTTC. This sequence encodes CASSLGRGSGEQYF.

This clonotype was counted between two and nine times. V gene TRBV30 combines with J gene TRBJ2-1, with D possibly matching TRBD1 (5 bases). The CDR3 has 14 amino acids. Germline CDR1 and CDR2: GTSNPN and SVGIG (reference sequence). V was cut by 2 bases and J by 9 bases, with 17 bases left in between. CDR3 sequence reads: CAWSRPGYSGEQFF. In DNA, the CDR3 is TGTGCCTGGAGTCGGCCAGGGTATTCGGGTGAGCAGTTCTTC.

This clonotype was observed at least ten times. The chain couples TRBV2 to TRBJ2-7; 10 bases line up with TRBD2. Germline CDR1 reads SNHLY; CDR2 reads FYNNEI. Unmatched junction bases numbered 5, after V lost 1 base and J lost 5 bases. This CDR3 comprises 15 residues. The CDR3 loop is CASSEGLAGANEQYF. The CDR3 DNA sequence: TGTGCCAGCAGTGAAGGTCTAGCGGGAGCTAACGAGCAGTACTTC.

The chain is built from TRBV5-1 and TRBJ2-3; 10 nucleotides line up with TRBD1. The germline CDR1 and CDR2 sequences are SGHRS and YFSETQ. This CDR3 has 18 amino acids. Unmatched junction bases numbered 11, after V lost 0 bases and J lost 4 bases. The chain's CDR3 is CASSLVGGTGVSADTQYF. The DNA of the CDR3 is TGCGCCAGCAGCTTGGTCGGCGGGACAGGGGTATCCGCAGATACGCAGTATTTT.

The chain recombines TRBV12-5 with TRBJ2-1; D is perhaps TRBD1 (6 bases). This CDR3 comprises 14 residues. Germline V CDR1 and CDR2: LGHNT, FRNRAP. Deletions cut 0 bases from V and 9 bases from J, with 12 bases between. CDR3 in DNA: TGTGCTAGTGGTTTGGTACTATCAGGGGCTGAGCAGTTCTTC. Translating gives CASGLVLSGAEQFF.

This clonotype was detected a few times. This CDR3 reads CSAPLAGTTDTQYF. DNA of the CDR3: TGCAGTGCTCCACTAGCGGGAACCACAGATACGCAGTATTTT. The genes are TRBV20-1 and TRBJ2-3, with 10 bases lining up with TRBD2. CDR1 and CDR2 (germline): DFQATT, SNEGSKA (reference sequence). The CDR3 length is 14 residues. The V gene end was trimmed by 5 bases and the J gene end by 2 bases; junction bases not matched to a gene: 4.

This clonotype was seen at least ten times. The rearrangement uses TRBV2 and TRBJ1-1; possibly TRBD1 for D (6 bases). The CDR3 is made up of 15 amino acids. V was shortened by 4 bases and J by 5 bases, with 17 bases between the two germline ends. Germline lookup yields CDR1 SNHLY and CDR2 FYNNEI. Here the CDR3 DNA reads TGTGCCAGCAGTGCCACAGGGAAGGGGTTTACTGAAGCTTTCTTT. Translated: CASSATGKGFTEAFF.

This clonotype appeared a few times. The chain is built from TRBV2 and TRBJ2-7; 8 nucleotides line up with TRBD2. This CDR3 contains 14 residues. Unmatched junction bases numbered 3, after V lost 3 bases and J lost 2 bases. Germline lookup yields CDR1 SNHLY and CDR2 FYNNEI. CDR3 bases: TGTGCCAGCAGTGAGGAGCGGGGGACCTACGAGCAGTACTTC. Encoded protein: CASSEERGTYEQYF.

This clonotype was seen only a few times. The gene calls are TRBV7-9 and TRBJ2-3; 12 bases line up with TRBD2. CDR3 size: 16 residues. J was trimmed by 4 bases and V by 4 bases; bases with no gene match: 6. The V gene's germline CDR1 is SEHNR and CDR2 FQNEAQ (reference sequence). Written as DNA, the CDR3 is TGTGCCAGCAGCTCGACTAGCGGGAGTGGCCCAGATACGCAGTATTTT. Translated, it gives CASSSTSGSGPDTQYF.

Ten or more counts support this clonotype. The rearrangement uses TRBV28 and TRBJ1-1, with TRBD1 matching 7 bases. This CDR3 spans 13 amino acids. Trimming at V came to 1 base and at J to 11 bases, leaving 7 bases not matched to a gene. Germline loops: CDR1 MDHEN, CDR2 SYDVKM. CDR3 region: CASSLSGRGMAFF. CDR3 DNA: TGTGCCAGCAGTTTATCCGGCAGGGGGATGGCTTTCTTT. Full variable domain (remainder filled in from reference TRBV28 and TRBJ1-1): DVKVTQSSRYLVKRTGEKVFLECVQDMDHENMFWYRQDPGLGLRLIYFSYDVKMKEKGDIPEGYSVSREKKERFSLILESASTNQTSMYLCASSLSGRGMAFFGQGTRLTVV.